This TCR beta chain was found in a study of blood T cell repertoires in COVID-19 (dated by TCRdb to 2018 to 2021). In terms of the full investigation: Samples covering the acute and convalescent phases of COVID-19 were provided by collaborators in the United States, Italy and Spain. The prospective study material was composed of cDNA or gDNA derived from T cells, B-cell-depleted T cells, or PBMCs. Subjects who had been exposed to COVID-19, were actively infected with it, or had recovered from it provided the deeply sampled blood TCRbeta repertoires that made up the dataset. A freely available public database, intended as a resource for researchers studying the immune response to SARS-CoV-2, is where the repertoires were released. Samples came from the ongoing ImmuneRACE study (first 160 participants) plus 1,254 subjects from 6 global collaborators. A de-identified subject ID, COVID-19 status, age in years and sex were almost always included in the sample metadata. Where available, HLA class I and class II types were taken from metadata supplied by the sample provider and were not determined by assay-based typing.

In regard to this clone: It lacks a known antigen. Base qualities are not recorded, but no much larger clone differs from it by a single base.

The cysteine opens and the phenylalanine closes a CDR3 of 16 amino acids. Of all the DNA, just the CDR3 is kept, 48 bases in frame from base 1. Trimming removed 5 bases from V and 6 bases from J; the gene matches leave 9 bases unexplained. According to the germline V gene, CDR1 reads SGHRS and CDR2 reads YFSETQ. What the study reported, not specific to this receptor: The quantity of clinical and demographic metadata differed by source and by participant and was supplied without curation.

In the prospective study, participants were about 18 to 100 years old, resided in 25 or so geographic areas of the United States, and were enrolled through a virtual design. Cohort assignment in the prospective study relied on participant-reported clinical history from a screening survey and a study questionnaire. Mobile phlebotomists in the prospective study collected whole blood, serum and a nasopharyngeal or oropharyngeal swab from every participant. Prospective study participants could optionally give additional blood draws and questionnaires over an approximately 2-month period. Before DNA extraction, prospective study blood samples were shipped either frozen or at room temperature. TCRbeta CDR3 regions were amplified from genomic DNA by means of the immunoSEQ Assay, a bias-controlled multiplex PCR. The original methods were these. Nucleated cell counts per sample were estimated from amplification of reference gene primers within the assay. Sequence reads were collapsed and filtered to measure the absolute abundance of every unique TCRbeta CDR3 rearrangement. For each sample, productive Simpson clonality was calculated as the square root of Simpson's diversity index across productive rearrangements. TCRdb provides this immuneACCESS table in a form limited to in-frame rearrangements. Some clones are lacking; in checked studies, under half of them reflect an unresolved V gene, and why the rest are absent is not known. The DNA was the basis for D and trimming; V, J and clone size are from that table. The sample table holds about 220,000 clones, of which roughly nine tenths were seen once. About 3.3% of the sample belongs to the ten largest clones.

Sequenced material: PBMCs or T cells enriched from blood (not recorded which). The chain links TRBV5-1 with TRBJ2-3; 13 bases in the middle match TRBD2. The source of this sequence is a woman aged 18-29 years in a cohort exposed to, infected with or recovered from COVID-19 (not recorded which). Here is the DNA: TGCGCCAGCAGATTCGCCGGGACTAGCGGGGCGGATACGCAGTATTTT. This translates into CASRFAGTSGADTQYF. The full variable domain, with segments outside the CDR3 supplied by the reference TRBV5-1 and TRBJ2-3 proteins, appears as KAGVTQTPRYLIKTRGQQVTLSCSPISGHRSVSWYQQTPGQGLQFLFEYFSETQRNKGNFPGRFSGRQFSNSRSEMNVSTLELGDSALYLCASRFAGTSGADTQYFGPGTRLTVL.